The 7 T cell receptor beta chains presented below share a single source sample, sequenced in a study of blood T cell repertoires in COVID-19. Sequencing used immunoSEQ multiplex PCR; TCRdb keeps in-frame clones, though not all of them. The sample carries under 300,000 clones, about 88% recorded once. Sequenced sample: peripheral blood. Every receptor here comes from a young man with active or convalescent COVID-19.

The V and J genes are TRBV4-3 and TRBJ2-1, with a weak D call TRBD2 (5 bases). V was cut by 2 bases and J by 5 bases, with 10 bases left in between. This CDR3 is 14 amino acids long. Germline loops: CDR1 LGHNA, CDR2 YSLEER. The CDR3 loop reads CASSQMDGDNEQFF. CDR3 DNA sequence: TGCGCCAGCAGCCAAATGGACGGGGACAATGAGCAGTTCTTC.

This chain links TRBV28 with TRBJ2-1; TRBD1 matches at 8 bases. CDR3 length: 14 amino acids. Germline assignment: CDR1 MDHEN and CDR2 SYDVKM. Unmatched junction bases numbered 4, after V lost 5 bases and J lost 4 bases. The CDR3, as DNA: TGTGCCAGCAGTGGACAGGGCTCGTACAATGAGCAGTTCTTC. Encoded protein: CASSGQGSYNEQFF.

The CDR3: CASSLDAPGQLEAFF. The CDR3 bases are TGTGCCAGTAGTCTCGACGCTCCGGGACAGCTTGAAGCTTTCTTT. The rearrangement links TRBV19 to TRBJ1-1; 7 bases match TRBD1. Germline V gene sequence: CDR1 LNHDA, CDR2 SQIVND (reference sequence). The CDR3 is 15 amino acids. With 5 bases clipped from V and 7 bases from J, the junction kept 13 bases outside the gene matches.

J is TRBJ1-2 and V is TRBV29-1; D remains unclear. Germline V gene data show CDR1 as SQVTM and CDR2 as ANQGSEA. V was cut by 4 bases and J by 0 bases, with 12 bases left in between. The CDR3 is made up of 14 amino acids. The CDR3 DNA reads TGCAGCGTTGTGCCGGCGGATCCTAACTATGGCTACACCTTC. Its translation: CSVVPADPNYGYTF. The full variable domain, rest sourced from reference TRBV29-1 and TRBJ1-2, is SAVISQKPSRDICQRGTSLTIQCQVDSQVTMMFWYRQQPGQSLTLIATANQGSEATYESGFVIDKFPISRPNLTFSTLTVSNMSPEDSSIYLCSVVPADPNYGYTFGSGTRLTVV.

The genes are TRBV30 and TRBJ1-5; D may be TRBD1 (6 bases). The V and J ends lost 2 bases and 9 bases respectively, with 14 bases between them. This CDR3 spans 13 amino acids. CDR1 and CDR2 from the germline V gene are GTSNPN and SVGIG (reference sequence). This chain's CDR3 is CAWSLQGRGPQHF. CDR3 sequence (DNA): TGTGCCTGGAGTCTTCAGGGGAGGGGGCCCCAGCATTTT.

This clone was recorded at least ten times. The J gene is TRBJ2-7, the V gene TRBV5-5; 9 nucleotides match TRBD1. The germline V gene has CDR1 SGHKS and CDR2 YYEKEE (reference sequence). V trimming: 3 bases; J trimming: 3 bases; junction bases outside the gene matches: 4. This CDR3 comprises 14 residues. The DNA for the CDR3 is TGTGCCAGCAGCTCGGACAGGGGCTTCTACGAGCAGTACTTC. Its translation is CASSSDRGFYEQYF.

V gene TRBV30 combines with J gene TRBJ1-2; 10 bases are shared with TRBD1. Trimming removed 3 bases from V and 0 bases from J; junction bases left unmatched: 13. This CDR3 is built from 18 residues. Germline V gene lookup returns CDR1 GTSNPN and CDR2 SVGIG (reference sequence). CDR3 loop: CAWRTRGTGERSNYGYTF. The CDR3 nucleotides read TGTGCCTGGAGAACCCGCGGGACAGGGGAAAGGTCTAACTATGGCTACACCTTC.